This TCR beta chain comes out of a study of T cell responses to AZD1222 COVID-19 vaccine (dated by TCRdb to about 2021). Turning to the overall study: AZD1222 recipients given second doses at about 4 weeks or at about 12 weeks were pooled, since spike-specific TCR depth and breadth were not found to differ between the two schedules. Trial participants were enrolled by age into 18-55, 56-69 and 70-plus year subgroups, with roughly 150, 30 and 60 TCR-sequenced participants respectively. TCR sequencing was performed for about 240 trial participants, of whom 200 to 210 were given two doses of AZD1222 and around 25 were given two doses of MenACWY control vaccine.

Of note for this clone: No antigen is known for it. Within one base of it there is no much larger clone, and no base qualities were kept.

The CDR3 regions of human TCRbeta chains were subjected to immunosequencing. The study's own analysis went as follows. Repertoire TCRs were matched against a reference library of SARS-CoV-2-specific TCRs generated with the MIRA antigen-specificity platform. Breadth was defined as the fraction of unique TCRs that were SARS-CoV-2-associated. Depth was defined as the fraction of total T cells that were SARS-CoV-2-associated. Each spike-specific TCR was assigned to its reactive spike region and to a CD4 or CD8 class using the MIRA data. Log10-transformed breadth and depth values were compared by one-way ANOVA with Sidak's multiple comparisons tests. TCRdb stores this immuneACCESS table with in-frame sequences only. Part of the clones is absent; in the studies checked, under half of the shortfall reflects unresolved V genes, and no reason is known for the rest. V and J calls and clone size are given by that table; D and trimming were obtained from the DNA. This sample gives about 55,000 clones in total; 70% to 90% of them show up just once. Roughly 2.1% of the sample rests with the top ten.

The CDR3 runs 15 residues from the cysteine to the phenylalanine. Left in the record is the CDR3 DNA by itself, 45 bases read in frame from the first base. Relative to germline, V is missing 5 bases and J is missing 8 bases, with 10 bases of the junction outside any gene match. CDR1 and CDR2 are drawn from the germline V gene: MGHDK, SYGVNS. The investigation overall reported the following: Most participants were white British and females outnumbered males, and the authors suggested that clonal diversity may have been underestimated. CD4 TCRs associated with the vaccine covered the entire spike protein, and the dominant responses were in regions 160-218 and 743-854. Reportedly, close to half of the unique spike-specific TCRs recognized epitopes lying outside the regions that are mutated in the B.1.351 and B.1.1.7 variants. Because no day 14 peak-response samples were available, the repertoires could be characterized only after the peak T cell response. A significant rise in spike-specific TCR breadth and depth was observed after two AZD1222 doses relative to day 0 and relative to MenACWY recipients. Conclusions about previously exposed vaccinees are limited, since just a handful of AZD1222 recipients were seropositive for SARS-CoV-2 at baseline. The 56-69-year group was small, and its depth increase did not reach significance, likely because of low power.

The sample's time point label is to be understood as: baseline before first vaccination. Samples from vaccinated people were obtained from the UK trials COV001 and COV002, which included a single-blind randomized controlled phase 2/3 trial of AZD1222 (ChAdOx1 nCoV-19) in healthy adults. For TCRbeta chain sequencing, PBMC samples were collected from trial participants at day 0 and at day 28 after the second dose. This chain joins TRBV25-1 to TRBJ2-1; TRBD1 fits 9 bases in the junction. This receptor was obtained from an adult in good health. Sample: peripheral blood, taken on day 0 of AZD1222 vaccination. CDR3 sequence: CASSPEGTGIDEQFF. In nucleotide form, the sequence is TGTGCCAGCAGTCCCGAAGGGACAGGGATAGATGAGCAGTTCTTC.